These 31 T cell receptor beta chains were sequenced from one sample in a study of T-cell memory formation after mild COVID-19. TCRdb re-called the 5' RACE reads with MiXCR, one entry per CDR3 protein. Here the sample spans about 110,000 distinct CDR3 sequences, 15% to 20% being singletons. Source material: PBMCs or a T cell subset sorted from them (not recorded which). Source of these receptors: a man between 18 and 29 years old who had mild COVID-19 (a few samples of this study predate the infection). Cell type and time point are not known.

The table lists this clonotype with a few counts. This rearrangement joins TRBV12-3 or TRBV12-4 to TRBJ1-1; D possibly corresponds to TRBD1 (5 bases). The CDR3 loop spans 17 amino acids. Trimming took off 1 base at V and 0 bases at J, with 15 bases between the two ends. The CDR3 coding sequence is TGTGCCAGCAGTTTAGATCAGTGGGGGTCCCTGAACACTGAAGCTTTCTTT. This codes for CASSLDQWGSLNTEAFF.

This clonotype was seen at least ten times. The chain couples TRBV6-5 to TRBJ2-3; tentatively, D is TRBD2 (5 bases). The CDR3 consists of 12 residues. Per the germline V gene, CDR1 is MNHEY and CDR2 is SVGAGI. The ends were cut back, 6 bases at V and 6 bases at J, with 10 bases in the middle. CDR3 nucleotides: TGTGCCAGCAGAAGCGGAGCTGATACGCAGTATTTT. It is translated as CASRSGADTQYF.

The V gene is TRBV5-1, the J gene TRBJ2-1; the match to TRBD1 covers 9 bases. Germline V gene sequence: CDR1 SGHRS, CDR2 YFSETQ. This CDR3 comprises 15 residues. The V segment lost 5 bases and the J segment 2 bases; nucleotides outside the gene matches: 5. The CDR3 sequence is CASSSGTGTYNEQFF. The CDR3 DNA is TGCGCCAGCAGTTCCGGGACAGGGACCTACAATGAGCAGTTCTTC.

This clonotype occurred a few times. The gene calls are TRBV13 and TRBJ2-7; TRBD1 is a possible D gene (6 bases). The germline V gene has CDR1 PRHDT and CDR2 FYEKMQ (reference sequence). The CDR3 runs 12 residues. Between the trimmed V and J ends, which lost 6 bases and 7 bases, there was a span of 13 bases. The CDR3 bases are TGTGCCAGCAGTCGGACAGCGAGAGAGCAGTACTTC. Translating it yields CASSRTAREQYF.

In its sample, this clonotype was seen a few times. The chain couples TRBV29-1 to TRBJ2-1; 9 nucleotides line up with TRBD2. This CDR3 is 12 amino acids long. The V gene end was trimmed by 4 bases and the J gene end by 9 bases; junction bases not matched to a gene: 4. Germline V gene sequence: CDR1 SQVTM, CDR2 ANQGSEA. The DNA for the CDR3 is TGCAGCGTTGTTAGCGGGGGCAGTGAGCAGTTCTTC. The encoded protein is CSVVSGGSEQFF.

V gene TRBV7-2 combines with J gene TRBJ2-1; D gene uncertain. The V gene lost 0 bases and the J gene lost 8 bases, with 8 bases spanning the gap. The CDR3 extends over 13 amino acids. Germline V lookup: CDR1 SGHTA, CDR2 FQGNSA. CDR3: CASSLAASYEQFF. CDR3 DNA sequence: TGTGCCAGCAGCTTAGCCGCTAGTTATGAGCAGTTCTTC.

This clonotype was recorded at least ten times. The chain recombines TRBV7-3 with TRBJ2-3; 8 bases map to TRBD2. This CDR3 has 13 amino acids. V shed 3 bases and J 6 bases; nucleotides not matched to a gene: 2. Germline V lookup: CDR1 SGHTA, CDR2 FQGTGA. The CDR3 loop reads CASSFGGADTQYF. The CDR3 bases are TGTGCCAGCAGCTTCGGGGGGGCGGATACGCAGTATTTT.

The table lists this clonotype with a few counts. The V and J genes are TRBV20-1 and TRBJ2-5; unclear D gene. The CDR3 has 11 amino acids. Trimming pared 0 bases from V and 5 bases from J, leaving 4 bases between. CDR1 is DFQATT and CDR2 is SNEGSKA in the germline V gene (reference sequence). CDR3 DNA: TGCAGTGCTAGAGATCGGGAGACCCAGTACTTC. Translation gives CSARDRETQYF.

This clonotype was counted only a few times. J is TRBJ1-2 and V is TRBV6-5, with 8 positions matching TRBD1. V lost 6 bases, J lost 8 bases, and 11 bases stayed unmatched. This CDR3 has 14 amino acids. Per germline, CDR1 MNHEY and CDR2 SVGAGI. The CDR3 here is CASRNRGGNRGYTF. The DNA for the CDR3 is TGTGCCAGCAGAAACAGGGGGGGAAATAGGGGCTACACCTTC.

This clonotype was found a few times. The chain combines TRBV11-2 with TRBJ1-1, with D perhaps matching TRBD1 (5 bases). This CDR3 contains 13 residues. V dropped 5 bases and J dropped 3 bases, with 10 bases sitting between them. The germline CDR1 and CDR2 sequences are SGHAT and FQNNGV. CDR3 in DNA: TGTGCCAGCAGCAACGGACAAGACACTGAAGCTTTCTTT. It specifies CASSNGQDTEAFF. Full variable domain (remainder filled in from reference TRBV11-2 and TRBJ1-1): EAGVAQSPRYKIIEKRQSVAFWCNPISGHATLYWYQQILGQGPKLLIQFQNNGVVDDSQLPKDRFSAERLKGVDSTLKIQPAKLEDSAVYLCASSNGQDTEAFFGQGTRLTVV.

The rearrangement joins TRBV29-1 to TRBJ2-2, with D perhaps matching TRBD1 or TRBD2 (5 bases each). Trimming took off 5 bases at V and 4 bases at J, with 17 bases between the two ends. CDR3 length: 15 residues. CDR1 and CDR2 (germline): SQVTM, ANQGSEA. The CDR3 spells CSVRFRDLVTGELFF. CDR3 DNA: TGCAGCGTTCGATTTCGGGACCTGGTCACCGGGGAGCTGTTTTTT.

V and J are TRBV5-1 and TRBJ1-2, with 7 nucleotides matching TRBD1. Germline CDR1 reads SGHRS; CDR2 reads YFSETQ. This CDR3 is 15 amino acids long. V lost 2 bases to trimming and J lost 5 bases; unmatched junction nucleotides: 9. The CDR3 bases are TGCGCCAGCAGCTTCAGGGGGGGCAACGTGTATGGCTACACCTTC. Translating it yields CASSFRGGNVYGYTF.

The CDR3 bases are TGTGCCAGCAGTTGGGGGGGTGGTTTAGCCAAAAACATTCAGTACTTC. This codes for CASSWGGGLAKNIQYF. The chain employs TRBV12-3 or TRBV12-4 and TRBJ2-4; the match to TRBD2 covers 7 bases. Losses at the gene ends were 4 bases for V and 0 bases for J; bases not matched to a gene: 6. This CDR3 has 16 amino acids.

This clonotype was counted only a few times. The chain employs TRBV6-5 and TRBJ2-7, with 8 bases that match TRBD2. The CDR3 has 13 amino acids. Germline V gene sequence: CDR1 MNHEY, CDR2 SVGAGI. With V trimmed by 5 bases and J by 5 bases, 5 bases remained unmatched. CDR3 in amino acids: CASSETSDHEQYF. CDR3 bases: TGTGCCAGCAGTGAGACTAGCGACCACGAGCAGTACTTC.

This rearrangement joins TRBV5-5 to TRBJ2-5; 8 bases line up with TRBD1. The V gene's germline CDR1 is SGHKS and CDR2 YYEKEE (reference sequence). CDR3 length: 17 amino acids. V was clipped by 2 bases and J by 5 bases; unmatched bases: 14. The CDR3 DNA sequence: TGTGCCAGCAGCTTTCGACAGGGGAGTGGGGGTGTGGAGACCCAGTACTTC. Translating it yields CASSFRQGSGGVETQYF.

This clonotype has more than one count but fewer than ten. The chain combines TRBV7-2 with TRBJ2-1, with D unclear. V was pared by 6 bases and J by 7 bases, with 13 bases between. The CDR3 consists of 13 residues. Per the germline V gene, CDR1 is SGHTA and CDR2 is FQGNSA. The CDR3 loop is CASSRSELNEQFF. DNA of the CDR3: TGTGCCAGCAGTCGAAGCGAGTTGAATGAGCAGTTCTTC. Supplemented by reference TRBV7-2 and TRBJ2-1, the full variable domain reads GAGVSQSPSNKVTEKGKDVELRCDPISGHTALYWYRQSLGQGLEFLIYFQGNSAPDKSGLPSDRFSAERTGGSVSTLTIQRTQQEDSAVYLCASSRSELNEQFFGPGTRLTVL.

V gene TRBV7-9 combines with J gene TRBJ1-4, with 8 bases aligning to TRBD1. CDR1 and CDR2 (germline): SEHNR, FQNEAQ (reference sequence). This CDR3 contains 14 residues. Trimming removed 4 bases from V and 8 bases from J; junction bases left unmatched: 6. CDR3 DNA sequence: TGTGCCAGCAGCTCTGGACAGGGAACCGAAAAACTGTTTTTT. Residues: CASSSGQGTEKLFF.

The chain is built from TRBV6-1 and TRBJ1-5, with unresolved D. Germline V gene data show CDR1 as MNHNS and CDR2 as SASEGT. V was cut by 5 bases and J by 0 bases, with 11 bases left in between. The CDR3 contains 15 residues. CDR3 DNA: TGTGCCAGCAGTCGGACCGTAAATAGCAATCAGCCCCAGCATTTT. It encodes CASSRTVNSNQPQHF.

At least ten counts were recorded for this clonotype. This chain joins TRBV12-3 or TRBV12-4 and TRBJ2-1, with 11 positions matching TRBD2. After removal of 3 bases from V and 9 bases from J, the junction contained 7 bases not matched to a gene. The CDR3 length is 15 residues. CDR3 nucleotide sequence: TGTGCCAGCAGTTTCAGACTAGCGGGACTAGGTGAGCAGTTCTTC. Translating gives CASSFRLAGLGEQFF.

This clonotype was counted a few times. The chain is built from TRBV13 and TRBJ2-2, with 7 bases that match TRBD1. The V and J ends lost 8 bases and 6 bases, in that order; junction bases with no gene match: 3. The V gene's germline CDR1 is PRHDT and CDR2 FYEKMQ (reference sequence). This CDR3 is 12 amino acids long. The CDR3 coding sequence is TGTGCCAGCGGGACAGTCGCCGGGGAGCTGTTTTTT. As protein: CASGTVAGELFF. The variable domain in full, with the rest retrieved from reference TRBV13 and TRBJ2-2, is AAGVIQSPRHLIKEKRETATLKCYPIPRHDTVYWYQQGPGQDPQFLISFYEKMQSDKGSIPDRFSAQQFSDYHSELNMSSLELGDSALYFCASGTVAGELFFGEGSRLTVL.

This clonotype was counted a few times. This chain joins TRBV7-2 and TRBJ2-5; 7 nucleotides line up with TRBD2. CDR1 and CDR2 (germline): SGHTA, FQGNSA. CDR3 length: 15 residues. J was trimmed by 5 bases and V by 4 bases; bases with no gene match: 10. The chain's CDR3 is CASSSTSRGGETQYF. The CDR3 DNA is TGTGCCAGCAGCTCCACCTCTAGGGGAGGGGAGACCCAGTACTTC.

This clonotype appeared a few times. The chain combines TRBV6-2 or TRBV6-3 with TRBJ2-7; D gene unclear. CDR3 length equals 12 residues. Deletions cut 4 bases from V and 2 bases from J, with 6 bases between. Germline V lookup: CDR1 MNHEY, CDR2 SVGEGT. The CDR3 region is CASSSPPYEQYV. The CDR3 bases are TGTGCCAGCAGTTCCCCACCCTACGAGCAGTACGTC.

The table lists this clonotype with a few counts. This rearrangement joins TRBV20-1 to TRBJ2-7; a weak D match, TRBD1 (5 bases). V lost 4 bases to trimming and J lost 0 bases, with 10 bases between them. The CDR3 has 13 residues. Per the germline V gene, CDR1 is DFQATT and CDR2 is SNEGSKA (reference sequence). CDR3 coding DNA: TGCAGTGCTAAAAGACAGCTCTCCTACGAGCAGTACTTC. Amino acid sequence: CSAKRQLSYEQYF.

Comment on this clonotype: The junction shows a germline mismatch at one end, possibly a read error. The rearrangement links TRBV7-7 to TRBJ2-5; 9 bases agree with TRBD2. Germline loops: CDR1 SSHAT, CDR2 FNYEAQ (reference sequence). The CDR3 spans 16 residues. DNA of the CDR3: TGTGCTAGCAGCTCAGGAACTAGCGGGTACCAAGAGACCCAGTACTTC. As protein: CASSSGTSGYQETQYF.

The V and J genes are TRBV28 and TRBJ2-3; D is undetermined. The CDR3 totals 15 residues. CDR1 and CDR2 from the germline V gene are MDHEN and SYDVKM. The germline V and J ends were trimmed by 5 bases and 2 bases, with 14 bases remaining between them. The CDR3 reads CASSPNRVLTDTQYF. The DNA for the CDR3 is TGTGCCAGCAGTCCTAACCGGGTCCTCACAGATACGCAGTATTTT.

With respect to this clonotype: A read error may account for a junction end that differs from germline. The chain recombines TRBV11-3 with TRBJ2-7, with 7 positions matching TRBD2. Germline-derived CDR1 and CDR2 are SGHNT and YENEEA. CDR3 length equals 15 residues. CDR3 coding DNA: TGTTCCAGCAGCTTAGGTCCAGCGGGGAGCTACGAGCAGTACTTC. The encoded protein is CSSSLGPAGSYEQYF.

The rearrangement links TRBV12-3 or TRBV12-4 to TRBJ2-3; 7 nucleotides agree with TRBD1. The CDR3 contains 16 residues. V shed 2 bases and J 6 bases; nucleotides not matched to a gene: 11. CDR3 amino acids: CASSLSWVRGIDTQYF. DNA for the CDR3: TGTGCCAGCAGTTTAAGTTGGGTCAGGGGGATTGATACGCAGTATTTT.

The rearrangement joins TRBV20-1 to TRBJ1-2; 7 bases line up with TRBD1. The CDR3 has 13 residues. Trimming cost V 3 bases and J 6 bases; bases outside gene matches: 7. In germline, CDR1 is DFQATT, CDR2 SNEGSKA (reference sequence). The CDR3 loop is CSARPYRGHGYTF. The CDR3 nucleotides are TGCAGTGCTAGGCCCTACAGGGGCCATGGCTACACCTTC.

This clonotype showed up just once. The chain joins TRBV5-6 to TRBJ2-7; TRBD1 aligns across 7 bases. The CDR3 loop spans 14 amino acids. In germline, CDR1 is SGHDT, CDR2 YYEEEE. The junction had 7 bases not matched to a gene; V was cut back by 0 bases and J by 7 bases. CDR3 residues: CASSLEGTTGEQYF. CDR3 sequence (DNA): TGTGCCAGCAGCTTGGAGGGGACGACAGGGGAGCAGTACTTC.

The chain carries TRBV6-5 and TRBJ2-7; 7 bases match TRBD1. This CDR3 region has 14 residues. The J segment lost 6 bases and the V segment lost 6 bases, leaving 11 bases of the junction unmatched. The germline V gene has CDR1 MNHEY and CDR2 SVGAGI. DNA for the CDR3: TGTGCCAGCAGGGGAAGGGACAGTTGGGGCGAGCAGTACGTC. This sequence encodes CASRGRDSWGEQYV.

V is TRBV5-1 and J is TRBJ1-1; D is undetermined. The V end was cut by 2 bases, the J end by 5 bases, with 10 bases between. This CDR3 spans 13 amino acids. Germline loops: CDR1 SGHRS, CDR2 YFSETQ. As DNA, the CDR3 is TGCGCCAGCAGCTTCGGGGTTGGGACTGAAGCTTTCTTT. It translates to CASSFGVGTEAFF.